Listed below are T cell receptor beta chains from one sample, sequenced in a study of blood T cells in healthy people across ages. TCRdb re-called the 5' RACE reads with MiXCR, one entry per CDR3 protein. The sample comprises approximately 1.5 million distinct CDR3 sequences, around 40% of which are singletons, and approximately 4% rests with the top ten. The sample comprised blood. The receptors derive from a woman aged 18-29 years in good health. The CDR3 runs from the conserved cysteine through the conserved F or W.

V: TRBV12-3/TRBV12-4; J: TRBJ2-5; CDR3: CASRATSGASQYF
V: TRBV11-2; J: TRBJ2-7; CDR3: CASSFPTATYEQYF
V: TRBV3-1; J: TRBJ2-1; CDR3: CASGQGRYNEQFF
V: TRBV7-2; J: TRBJ2-1; CDR3: CASSLLAWTVLNEQFF
V: TRBV12-3/TRBV12-4; J: TRBJ2-3; CDR3: CASSLGGPDTQYF
V: TRBV6-2/TRBV6-3; J: TRBJ2-5; CDR3: CASSYLASYNEQYF
V: TRBV27; J: TRBJ2-3; CDR3: CASSLNFAAGRGTQYF
V: TRBV7-2; J: TRBJ2-7; CDR3: CASSLASGGTAYEQYF
V: TRBV11-1; J: NA; CDR3: CASSLLGTGAEETQYF
V: TRBV11-2; J: TRBJ2-1; CDR3: CASSLKLAGISYNEQFF
V: TRBV20-1; J: TRBJ2-6; CDR3: CSASKLAGANVLTF
V: TRBV20-1; J: TRBJ2-6; CDR3: CSARVRGTGGPSGANVLTF
V: TRBV25-1; J: TRBJ2-7; CDR3: CASSDASGGDEQYF
V: TRBV27; J: TRBJ2-3; CDR3: CASSGKLLALQTDTQYF
V: TRBV25-1; J: TRBJ1-2; CDR3: CTSSEGRGQQDGYTF
V: TRBV12-3/TRBV12-4; J: TRBJ2-3; CDR3: CASSLGYSGPGADTQYF